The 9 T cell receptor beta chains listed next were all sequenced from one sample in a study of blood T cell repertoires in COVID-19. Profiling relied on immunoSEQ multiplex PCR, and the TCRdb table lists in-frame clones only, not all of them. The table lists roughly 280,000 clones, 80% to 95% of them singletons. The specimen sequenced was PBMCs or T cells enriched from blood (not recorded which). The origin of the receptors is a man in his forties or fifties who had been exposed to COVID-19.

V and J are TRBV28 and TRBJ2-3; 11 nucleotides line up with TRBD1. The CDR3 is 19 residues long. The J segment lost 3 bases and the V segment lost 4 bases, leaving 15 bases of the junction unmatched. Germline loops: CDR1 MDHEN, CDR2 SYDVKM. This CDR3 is CASSSNSRWDRGSTDTQYF. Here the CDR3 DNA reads TGTGCCAGCAGTTCCAACAGCCGGTGGGACAGGGGGTCAACAGATACGCAGTATTTT. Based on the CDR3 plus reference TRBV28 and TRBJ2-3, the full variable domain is DVKVTQSSRYLVKRTGEKVFLECVQDMDHENMFWYRQDPGLGLRLIYFSYDVKMKEKGDIPEGYSVSREKKERFSLILESASTNQTSMYLCASSSNSRWDRGSTDTQYFGPGTRLTVL.

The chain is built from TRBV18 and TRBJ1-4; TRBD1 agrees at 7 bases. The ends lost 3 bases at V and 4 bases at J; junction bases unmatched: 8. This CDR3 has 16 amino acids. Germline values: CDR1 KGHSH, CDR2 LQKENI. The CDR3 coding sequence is TGTGCCAGCTCACCCCTTTACAGGGGCGATAATGAAAAACTGTTTTTT. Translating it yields CASSPLYRGDNEKLFF.

This CDR3 reads CASSVWDRQSNTEAFF. The CDR3 region has the DNA TGTGCCAGCAGCGTATGGGACAGGCAGTCGAACACTGAAGCTTTCTTT. The chain combines TRBV9 with TRBJ1-1; 8 bases match TRBD1. CDR3 size: 16 residues. The V and J ends lost 1 base and 1 base, in that order; junction bases with no gene match: 6. Germline V lookup: CDR1 SGDLS, CDR2 YYNGEE.

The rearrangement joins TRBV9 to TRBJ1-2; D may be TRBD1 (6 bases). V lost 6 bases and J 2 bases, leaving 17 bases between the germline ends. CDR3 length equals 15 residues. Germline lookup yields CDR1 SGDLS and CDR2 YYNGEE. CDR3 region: CASTRQWQGNYGYTF. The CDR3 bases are TGTGCCAGCACCCGCCAATGGCAGGGGAACTATGGCTACACCTTC.

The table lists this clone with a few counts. CDR3 bases: TGCAGCCCGCCGAGCAGGGACTCCTACGAGCAGTACTTC. Amino acids: CSPPSRDSYEQYF. This sequence joins TRBV29-1 and TRBJ2-7; weak D call: TRBD1 (5 bases). Germline-derived CDR1 and CDR2 are SQVTM and ANQGSEA. V was cut by 8 bases and J by 0 bases, with 14 bases left in between. The CDR3 consists of 13 residues.

This CDR3 is CSVEEGGAQQYF. The CDR3 nucleotides read TGCAGCGTTGAAGAGGGAGGGGCCCAGCAGTACTTC. This sequence joins TRBV29-1 and TRBJ2-7, with 7 bases aligning to TRBD2. CDR3 length: 12 amino acids. Germline loops: CDR1 SQVTM, CDR2 ANQGSEA. The J segment lost 8 bases and the V segment lost 0 bases, leaving 4 bases of the junction unmatched.

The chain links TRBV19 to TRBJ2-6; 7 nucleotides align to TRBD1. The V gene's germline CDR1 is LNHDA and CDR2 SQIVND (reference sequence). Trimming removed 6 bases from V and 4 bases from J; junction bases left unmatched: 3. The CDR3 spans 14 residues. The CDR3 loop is CASRRGPGANVLTF. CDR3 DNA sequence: TGTGCCAGTAGAAGGGGGCCCGGGGCCAACGTCCTGACTTTC. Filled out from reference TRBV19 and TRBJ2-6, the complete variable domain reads DGGITQSPKYLFRKEGQNVTLSCEQNLNHDAMYWYRQDPGQGLRLIYYSQIVNDFQKGDIAEGYSVSREKKESFPLTVTSAQKNPTAFYLCASRRGPGANVLTFGAGSRLTVL.

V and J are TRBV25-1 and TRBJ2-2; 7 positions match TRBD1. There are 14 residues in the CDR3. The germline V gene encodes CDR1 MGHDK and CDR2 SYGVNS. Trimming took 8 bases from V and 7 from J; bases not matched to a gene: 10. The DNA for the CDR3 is TGTGCCAGCTTGAACGACAGGGATCTCGGGGAGCTGTTTTTT. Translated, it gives CASLNDRDLGELFF.

CDR3 DNA sequence: TGTGCCACCACAGGGAAAGATACGCAGTATTTT. It is translated as CATTGKDTQYF. The chain recombines TRBV24-1 with TRBJ2-3; tentatively, D is TRBD1 (5 bases). Deletions cut 8 bases from V and 5 bases from J, with 7 bases between. Germline V gene sequence: CDR1 KGHDR, CDR2 SFDVKD. The CDR3 is 11 residues long.